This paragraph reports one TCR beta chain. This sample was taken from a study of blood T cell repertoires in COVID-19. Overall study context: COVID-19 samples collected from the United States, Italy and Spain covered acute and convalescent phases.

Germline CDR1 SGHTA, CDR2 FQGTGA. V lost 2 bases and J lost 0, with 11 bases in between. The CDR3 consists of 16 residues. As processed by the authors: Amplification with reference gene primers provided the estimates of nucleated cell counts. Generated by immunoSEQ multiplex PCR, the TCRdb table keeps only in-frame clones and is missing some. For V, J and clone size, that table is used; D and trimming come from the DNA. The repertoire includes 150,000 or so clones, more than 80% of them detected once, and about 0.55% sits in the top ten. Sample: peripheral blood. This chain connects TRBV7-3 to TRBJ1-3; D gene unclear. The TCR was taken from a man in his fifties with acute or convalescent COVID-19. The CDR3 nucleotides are TGTGCCAGCAGCTTAGCCCCAAGAGGCTCTGGAAACACCATATATTTT. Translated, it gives CASSLAPRGSGNTIYF.